This T cell receptor (beta chain) was captured by sequencing in a study of T cell responses to AZD1222 COVID-19 vaccine. Libraries were prepared by immunoSEQ multiplex PCR; TCRdb keeps only in-frame clonotypes and omits some of them. Here the sample spans some 42,000 clones, over 80% being singletons. V was pared by 1 base and J by 8 bases, with 14 bases between. The length of the CDR3 is 15 residues. The germline V gene has CDR1 WNHNN and CDR2 SYGVQD (reference sequence). As for this clone: As yet, its antigen is unknown.

Study-level results: Only five or six individuals given AZD1222 were seropositive at baseline.

This material consisted of peripheral blood, taken 28 days after the second AZD1222 dose. This TCR came from an adult who received the AZD1222 COVID-19 vaccine. The J gene is TRBJ1-4, the V gene TRBV10-1; the D is unclear. The CDR3 here is CASSECISQGEKLFF. Here the CDR3 DNA reads TGCGCCAGCAGTGAGTGTATCTCTCAAGGGGAAAAACTGTTTTTT.